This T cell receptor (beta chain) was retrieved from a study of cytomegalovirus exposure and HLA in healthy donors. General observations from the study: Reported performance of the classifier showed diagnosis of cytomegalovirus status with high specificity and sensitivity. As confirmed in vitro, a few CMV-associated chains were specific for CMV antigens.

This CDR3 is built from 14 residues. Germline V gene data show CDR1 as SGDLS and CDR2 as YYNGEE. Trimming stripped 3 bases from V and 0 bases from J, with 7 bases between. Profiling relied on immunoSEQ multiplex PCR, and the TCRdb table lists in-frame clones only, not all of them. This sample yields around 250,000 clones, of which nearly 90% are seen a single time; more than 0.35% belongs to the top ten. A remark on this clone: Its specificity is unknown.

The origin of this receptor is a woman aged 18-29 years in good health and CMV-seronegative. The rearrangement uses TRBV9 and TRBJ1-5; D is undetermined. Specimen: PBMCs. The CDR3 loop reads CASSGGYSNQPQHF. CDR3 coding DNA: TGTGCCAGCAGCGGAGGCTATAGCAATCAGCCCCAGCATTTT.